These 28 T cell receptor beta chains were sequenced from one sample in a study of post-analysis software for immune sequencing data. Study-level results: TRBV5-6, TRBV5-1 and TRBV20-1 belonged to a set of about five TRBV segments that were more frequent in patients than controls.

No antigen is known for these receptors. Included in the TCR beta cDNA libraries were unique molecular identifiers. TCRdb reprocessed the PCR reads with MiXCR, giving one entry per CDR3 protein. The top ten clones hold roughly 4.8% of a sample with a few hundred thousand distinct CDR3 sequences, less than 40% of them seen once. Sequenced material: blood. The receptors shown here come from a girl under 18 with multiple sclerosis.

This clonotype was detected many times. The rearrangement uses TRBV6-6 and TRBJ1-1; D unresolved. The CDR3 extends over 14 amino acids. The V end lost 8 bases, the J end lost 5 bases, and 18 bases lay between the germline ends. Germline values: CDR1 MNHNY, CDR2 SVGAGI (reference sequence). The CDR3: CASHPDPQRTEAFF. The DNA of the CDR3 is TGTGCCAGCCACCCCGACCCACAGAGGACTGAAGCTTTCTTT.

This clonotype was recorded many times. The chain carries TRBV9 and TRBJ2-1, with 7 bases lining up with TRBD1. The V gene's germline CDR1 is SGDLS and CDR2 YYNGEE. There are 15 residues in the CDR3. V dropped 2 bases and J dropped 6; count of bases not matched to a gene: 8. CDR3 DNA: TGTGCCAGCAGCGTCCAGGGGGTCGGAGGCAATGAGCAGTTCTTC. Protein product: CASSVQGVGGNEQFF.

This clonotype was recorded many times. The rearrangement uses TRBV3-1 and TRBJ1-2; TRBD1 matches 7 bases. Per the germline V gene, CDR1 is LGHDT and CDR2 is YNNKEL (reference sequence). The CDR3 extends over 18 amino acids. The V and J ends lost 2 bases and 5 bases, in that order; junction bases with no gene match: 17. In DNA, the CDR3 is TGTGCCAGCAGCCAAAGACCTCTGGGACAGCGATTGATATATGGCTACACCTTC. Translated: CASSQRPLGQRLIYGYTF.

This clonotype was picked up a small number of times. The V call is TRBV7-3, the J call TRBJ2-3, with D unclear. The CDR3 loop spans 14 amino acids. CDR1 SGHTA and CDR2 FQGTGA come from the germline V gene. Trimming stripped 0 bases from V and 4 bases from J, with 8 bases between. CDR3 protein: CASSLTSIADTQYF. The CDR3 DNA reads TGTGCCAGCAGCTTAACTAGCATTGCAGATACGCAGTATTTT.

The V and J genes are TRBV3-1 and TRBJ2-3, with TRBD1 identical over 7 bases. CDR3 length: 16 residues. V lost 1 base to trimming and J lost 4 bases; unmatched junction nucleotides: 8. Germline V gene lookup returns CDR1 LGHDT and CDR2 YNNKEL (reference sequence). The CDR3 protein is CASSQGQGSWADTQYF. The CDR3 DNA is TGTGCCAGCAGCCAAGGACAGGGTAGTTGGGCAGATACGCAGTATTTT.

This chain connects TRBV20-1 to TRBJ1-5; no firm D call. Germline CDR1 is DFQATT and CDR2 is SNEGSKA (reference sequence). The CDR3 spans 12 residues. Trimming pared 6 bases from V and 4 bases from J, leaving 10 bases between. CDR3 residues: CSARGGNQPQHF. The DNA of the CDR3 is TGCAGTGCCCGCGGAGGGAATCAGCCCCAGCATTTT.

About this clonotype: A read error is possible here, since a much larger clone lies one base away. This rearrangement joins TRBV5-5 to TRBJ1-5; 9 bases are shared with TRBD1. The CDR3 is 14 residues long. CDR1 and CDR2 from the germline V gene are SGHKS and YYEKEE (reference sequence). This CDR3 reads CASSNTGGNQLQHF. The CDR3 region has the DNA TGTGCCAGCAGCAATACAGGGGGCAATCAGCTCCAGCATTTT.

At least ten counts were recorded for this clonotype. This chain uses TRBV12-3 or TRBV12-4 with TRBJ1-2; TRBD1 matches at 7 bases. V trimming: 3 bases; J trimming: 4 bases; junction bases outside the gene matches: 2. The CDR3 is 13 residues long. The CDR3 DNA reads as TGTGCCAGCAGTTTGTGGGACAGCTATGGCTACACCTTC. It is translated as CASSLWDSYGYTF.

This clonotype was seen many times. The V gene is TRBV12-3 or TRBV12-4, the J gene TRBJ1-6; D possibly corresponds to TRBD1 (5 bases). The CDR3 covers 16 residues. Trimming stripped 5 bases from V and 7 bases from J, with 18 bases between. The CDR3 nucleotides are TGTGCCAGCAGTCCTACTGTGAGGGGTTCCAATTCACCCCTCCACTTT. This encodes CASSPTVRGSNSPLHF.

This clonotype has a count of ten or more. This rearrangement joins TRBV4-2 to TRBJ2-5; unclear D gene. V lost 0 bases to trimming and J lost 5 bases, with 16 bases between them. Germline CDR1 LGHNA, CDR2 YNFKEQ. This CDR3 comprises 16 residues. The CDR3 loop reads CASSQEAPTVGETQYF. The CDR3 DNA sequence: TGTGCCAGCAGCCAAGAGGCCCCTACCGTTGGCGAGACCCAGTACTTC.

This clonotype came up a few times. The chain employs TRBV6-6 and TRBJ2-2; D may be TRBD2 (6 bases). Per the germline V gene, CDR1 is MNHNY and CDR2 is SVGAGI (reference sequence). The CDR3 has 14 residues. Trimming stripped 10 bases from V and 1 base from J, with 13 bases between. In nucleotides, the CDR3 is TGTGCCACCTCAGCGGGCGGGAACACCGGGGAGCTGTTTTTT. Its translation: CATSAGGNTGELFF.

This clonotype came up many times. For the CDR3, the DNA is TGTGCCAGCAGCCACGGCGTCCCCTTGGATACGCAGTATTTT. Translating it yields CASSHGVPLDTQYF. The chain joins TRBV14 to TRBJ2-3, with D hard to call. Germline loops: CDR1 SGHDN, CDR2 FVKESK. The V end lost 3 bases, the J end lost 6 bases, and 13 bases lay between the germline ends. This CDR3 region has 14 residues.

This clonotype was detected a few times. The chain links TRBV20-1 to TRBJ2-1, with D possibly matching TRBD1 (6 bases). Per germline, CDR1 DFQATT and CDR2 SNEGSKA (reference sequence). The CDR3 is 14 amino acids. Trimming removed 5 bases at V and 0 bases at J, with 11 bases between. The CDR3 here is CSAPQGSSYNEQFF. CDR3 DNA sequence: TGCAGTGCTCCGCAGGGGAGCTCCTACAATGAGCAGTTCTTC.

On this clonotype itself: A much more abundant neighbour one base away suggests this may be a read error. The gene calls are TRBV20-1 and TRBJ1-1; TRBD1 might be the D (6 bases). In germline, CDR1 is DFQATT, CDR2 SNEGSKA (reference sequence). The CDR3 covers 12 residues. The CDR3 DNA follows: TGCAGGGCTAGGGGGGCGAACACTGAAGCTTTCTTT. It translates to CRARGANTEAFF.

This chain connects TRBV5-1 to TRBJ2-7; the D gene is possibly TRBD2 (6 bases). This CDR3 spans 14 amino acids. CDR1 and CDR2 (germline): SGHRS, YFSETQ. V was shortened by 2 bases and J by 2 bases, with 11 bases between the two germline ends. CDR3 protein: CASSLGTATYEQYF. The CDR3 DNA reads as TGCGCCAGCAGCTTAGGGACTGCAACCTACGAGCAGTACTTC.

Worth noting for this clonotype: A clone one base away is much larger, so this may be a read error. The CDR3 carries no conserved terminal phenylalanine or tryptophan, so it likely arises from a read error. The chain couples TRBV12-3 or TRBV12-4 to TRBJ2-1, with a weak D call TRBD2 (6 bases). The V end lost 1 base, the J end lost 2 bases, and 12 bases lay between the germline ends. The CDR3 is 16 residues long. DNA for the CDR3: TGTGCCAGCAGTTTAGTAGTGGGGGGACCCTACAATGAGCAGTTCGTC. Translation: CASSLVVGGPYNEQFV.

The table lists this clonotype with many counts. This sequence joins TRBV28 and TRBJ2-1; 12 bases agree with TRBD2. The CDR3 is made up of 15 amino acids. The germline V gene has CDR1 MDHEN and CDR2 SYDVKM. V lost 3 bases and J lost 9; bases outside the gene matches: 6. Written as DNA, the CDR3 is TGTGCCAGCAGTTTGGGCTCTAGCGGGAGGGGTGAGCAGTTCTTC. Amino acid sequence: CASSLGSSGRGEQFF.

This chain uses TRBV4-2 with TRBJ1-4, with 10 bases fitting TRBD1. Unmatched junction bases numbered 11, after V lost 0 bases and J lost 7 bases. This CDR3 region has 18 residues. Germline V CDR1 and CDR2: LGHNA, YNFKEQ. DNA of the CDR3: TGTGCCAGCAGCCAAGAAAGAGGACAGGGGGTTGAAGGTGAAAAACTGTTTTTT. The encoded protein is CASSQERGQGVEGEKLFF.

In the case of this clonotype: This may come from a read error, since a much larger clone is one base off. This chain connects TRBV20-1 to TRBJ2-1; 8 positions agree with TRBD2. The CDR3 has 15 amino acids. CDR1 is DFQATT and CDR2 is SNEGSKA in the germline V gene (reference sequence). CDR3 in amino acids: CGAASPLAVLHEQFF. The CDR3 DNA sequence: TGCGGTGCCGCTTCCCCACTAGCGGTTTTGCATGAGCAGTTCTTC.

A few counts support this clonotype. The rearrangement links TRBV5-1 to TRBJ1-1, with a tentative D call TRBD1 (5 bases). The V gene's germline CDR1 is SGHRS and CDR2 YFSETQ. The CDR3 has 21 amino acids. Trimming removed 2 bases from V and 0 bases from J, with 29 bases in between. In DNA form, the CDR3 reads TGCGCCAGCAGCTTACCGAAGACAGACTTCAGCACTCAAGGGATGAACACTGAAGCTTTCTTT. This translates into CASSLPKTDFSTQGMNTEAFF.

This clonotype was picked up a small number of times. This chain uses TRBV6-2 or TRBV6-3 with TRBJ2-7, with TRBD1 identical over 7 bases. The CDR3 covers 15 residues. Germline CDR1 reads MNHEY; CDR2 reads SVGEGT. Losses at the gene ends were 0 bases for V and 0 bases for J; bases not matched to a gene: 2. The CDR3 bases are TGTGCCAGCAGTTACTCCGACAGGGCCTCCTACGAGCAGTACTTC. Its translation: CASSYSDRASYEQYF.

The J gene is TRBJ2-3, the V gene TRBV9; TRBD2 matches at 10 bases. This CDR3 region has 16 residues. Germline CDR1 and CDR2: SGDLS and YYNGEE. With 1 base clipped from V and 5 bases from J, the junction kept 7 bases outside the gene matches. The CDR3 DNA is TGTGCCAGCAGCGTAAGCGGGAGGGCTGGTGGAGATACGCAGTATTTT. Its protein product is CASSVSGRAGGDTQYF. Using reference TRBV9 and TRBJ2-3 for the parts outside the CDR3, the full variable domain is DSGVTQTPKHLITATGQRVTLRCSPRSGDLSVYWYQQSLDQGLQFLIQYYNGEERAKGNILERFSAQQFPDLHSELNLSSLELGDSALYFCASSVSGRAGGDTQYFGPGTRLTVL.

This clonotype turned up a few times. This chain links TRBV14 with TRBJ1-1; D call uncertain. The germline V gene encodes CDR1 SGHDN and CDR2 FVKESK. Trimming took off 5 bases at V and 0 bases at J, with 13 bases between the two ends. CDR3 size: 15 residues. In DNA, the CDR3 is TGTGCCAGCAGCAAACTATCGGGGATGAACACTGAAGCTTTCTTT. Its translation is CASSKLSGMNTEAFF.

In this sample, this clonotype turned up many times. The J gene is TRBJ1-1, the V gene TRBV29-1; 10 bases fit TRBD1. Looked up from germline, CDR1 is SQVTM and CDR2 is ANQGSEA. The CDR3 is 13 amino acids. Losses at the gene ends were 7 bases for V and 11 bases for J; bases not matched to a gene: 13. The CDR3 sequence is CSGMTGGESLAFF. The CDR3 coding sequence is TGCAGCGGAATGACAGGGGGCGAGTCCCTGGCTTTCTTT.

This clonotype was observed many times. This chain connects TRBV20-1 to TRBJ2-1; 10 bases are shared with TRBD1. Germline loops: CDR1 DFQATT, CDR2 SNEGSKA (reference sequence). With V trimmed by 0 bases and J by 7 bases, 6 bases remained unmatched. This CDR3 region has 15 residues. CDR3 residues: CSARDRDRGWNEQFF. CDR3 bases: TGCAGTGCTAGAGATCGGGACAGGGGTTGGAATGAGCAGTTCTTC.

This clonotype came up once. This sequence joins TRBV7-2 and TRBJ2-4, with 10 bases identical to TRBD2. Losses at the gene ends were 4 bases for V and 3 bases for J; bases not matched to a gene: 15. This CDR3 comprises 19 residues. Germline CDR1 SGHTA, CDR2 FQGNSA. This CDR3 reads CASSSRGGGTSVGKNIQYF. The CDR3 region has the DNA TGTGCCAGCAGCTCCCGAGGAGGGGGGACTAGCGTAGGCAAAAACATTCAGTACTTC.

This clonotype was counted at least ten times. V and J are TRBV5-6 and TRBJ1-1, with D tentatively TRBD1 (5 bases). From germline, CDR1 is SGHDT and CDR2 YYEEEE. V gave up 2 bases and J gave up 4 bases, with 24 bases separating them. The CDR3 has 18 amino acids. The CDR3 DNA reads TGTGCCAGCAGCTTAGGGGAAACCAGGCGGGTCCGGACCACTGAAGCTTTCTTT. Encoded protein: CASSLGETRRVRTTEAFF.

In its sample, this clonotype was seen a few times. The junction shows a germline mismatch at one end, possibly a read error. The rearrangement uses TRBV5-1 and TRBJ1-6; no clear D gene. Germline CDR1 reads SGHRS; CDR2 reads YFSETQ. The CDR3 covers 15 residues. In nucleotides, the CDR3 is TGCGCCAGCAGCCGGGTCGGGATGCCTAATTCACTCCTCCACTTT. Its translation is CASSRVGMPNSLLHF.